These 5 T cell receptor beta chains share one sample of origin, sequenced in a study of human T cells and chemical hapten exposure. Time point described: patch test 3, about 24 weeks after DPC sensitization. Treatment in this sample: therapeutic diphenylcyclopropenone sensitization with weekly scalp DPC. In TCRdb, the RACE reads were re-called with MiXCR into one record per CDR3 protein. The sample lists about 160,000 distinct CDR3 sequences, around a quarter occurring once. The specimen comprised whole blood, sampled in connection with sensitization to the hapten diphenylcyclopropenone (DPC). The source is a woman aged 18-30 years with alopecia areata. Some clones in this sample may be carry-over from other donors' samples.

The chain has TRBV6-1 and TRBJ2-7; possibly TRBD1 for D (6 bases). Trimming cost V 0 bases and J 0 bases, with 21 bases left between them. CDR1 and CDR2 (germline): MNHNS, SASEGT. CDR3 size: 19 residues. CDR3 protein: CASSEAPFDRLRISYEQYF. Written as DNA, the CDR3 is TGTGCCAGCAGTGAAGCCCCGTTCGACAGGTTGAGGATCTCCTACGAGCAGTACTTC.

The chain employs TRBV3-1 and TRBJ1-6; D is unresolved. Germline lookup yields CDR1 LGHDT and CDR2 YNNKEL (reference sequence). The CDR3 sequence is 15 residues long. V was trimmed by 4 bases and J by 10 bases, leaving 17 bases between them. The CDR3 DNA reads TGTGCCAGCAGCCCCAGTACGGGATTAGCATCACCCCTCCACTTT. This translates into CASSPSTGLASPLHF.

This clonotype was counted a few times. The junction departs from germline at one end; a sequencing error may be responsible. The chain joins TRBV7-7 to TRBJ2-5; 9 nucleotides match TRBD2. This CDR3 has 15 residues. CDR1 SSHAT and CDR2 FNYEAQ come from the germline V gene (reference sequence). CDR3 bases: TGTGCTAGCAGTCCTACCTGGACTAGCGCGGAGACCCAGTACTTC. It is translated as CASSPTWTSAETQYF.

The gene calls are TRBV2 and TRBJ1-2; 7 bases map to TRBD1. This CDR3 is 12 amino acids long. Per the germline V gene, CDR1 is SNHLY and CDR2 is FYNNEI. V dropped 8 bases and J dropped 4; count of bases not matched to a gene: 4. The CDR3 region has the DNA TGTGCCAGCCGGGACAGACCCTATGGCTACACCTTC. Protein sequence: CASRDRPYGYTF. The complete variable domain, with remaining parts taken from reference TRBV2 and TRBJ1-2, reads EPEVTQTPSHQVTQMGQEVILRCVPISNHLYFYWYRQILGQKVEFLVSFYNNEISEKSEIFDDQFSVERPDGSNFTLKIRSTKLEDSAMYFCASRDRPYGYTFGSGTRLTVV.

This clonotype was recorded a few times. The chain links TRBV14 to TRBJ2-7; D is possibly TRBD2 (6 bases). Per the germline V gene, CDR1 is SGHDN and CDR2 is FVKESK. V dropped 4 bases and J dropped 0 bases, with 10 bases sitting between them. CDR3 length: 14 residues. Here the CDR3 reads CASSRGISSYEQYF. In DNA form, the CDR3 reads TGTGCCAGCAGCCGCGGGATTAGCTCCTACGAGCAGTACTTC.